This is a list of T cell receptor beta chains from one sample in a study of Graves' ophthalmopathy and Graves' hyperthyroidism. TCRdb independently ran MiXCR on the multiplex PCR reads; one entry per CDR3 protein. The table shows 600,000 to 700,000 distinct CDR3 sequences, with roughly 41% occurring only once. Sequenced sample: peripheral blood. All receptors derive from an adult man with Graves' ophthalmopathy. CDR3s include the opening cysteine and the closing phenylalanine or tryptophan.

TRBV7-8	TRBJ2-2	16	CASSLSTGGNTGELFF
TRBV10-2	TRBJ1-5	15	CASSDGFYSNQPQHF
TRBV14	TRBJ1-2	14	CASSQIGVSNHYTF
TRBV7-9	TRBJ1-6	14	CASSAGQGDSPLHF
TRBV6-5	TRBJ1-1	15	CASSYSYRGGTEAFF
TRBV12-5	TRBJ1-1	14	CASGFLGGEAEAFF
TRBV10-3	TRBJ2-5	14	CASSYLGFQETQYF
TRBV4-1	TRBJ2-2	13	CASSQGRVGELFF
TRBV11-3	TRBJ2-2	15	CASSSELGVTGELFF
TRBV6-5	TRBJ2-5	15	CASRPPGLAGETQYF
TRBV11-1	TRBJ1-2	13	CASSFSLTGGYTF
TRBV19	TRBJ2-5	12	CATKRVEETQYF
TRBV10-3	TRBJ1-5	16	CAISEQGTGNNQPQHF
TRBV24-1	TRBJ2-5	15	CATSQSGANQETQYF
TRBV29-1	TRBJ1-2	16	CSVADRVYGSSYGHTF
TRBV7-8	TRBJ1-1	14	CASSRRTGFAEAFF
TRBV7-2	TRBJ2-6	16	CASSFQGIRGANVLTF
TRBV15	TRBJ2-7	14	CATSRASGPLEQYF
TRBV29-1	TRBJ2-5	11	CSRFSGETQYF
TRBV20-1	TRBJ2-7	12	CSASPGVAGMYF
TRBV10-2	TRBJ1-6	12	CASRGGHSPLHF
TRBV15	TRBJ1-2	15	CATSRAAGGDYGYTF
TRBV6-5	TRBJ1-1	17	CASAHGGRGGVYTEAFF
TRBV7-6	TRBJ2-3	16	CASSPGLAGDGDTQYF
TRBV24-1	TRBJ2-2	15	CATSGTSGRTGELFF
TRBV29-1	TRBJ1-2	13	CSVDRAANYGYTF
TRBV20-1	TRBJ2-5	13	CSARGQGAGTQYF
TRBV19	TRBJ1-3	18	CASRGRGGIYDSGNTIYF
TRBV11-2	TRBJ1-2	15	CASSLEAGGVDGYTF
TRBV30	TRBJ1-2	11	CAWSLNYGYTF
TRBV10-3	TRBJ1-1	14	CAISALGPNTEAFF
TRBV12-3/TRBV12-4	TRBJ2-5	18	CASSPGTSGGNLQETQYF
TRBV20-1	TRBJ2-5	13	CSEGKGGMKTQYF
TRBV9	TRBJ2-6	14	CASSAIPGANVLTF
TRBV7-6	TRBJ2-5	17	CASSRGPRGQVGETQYF
TRBV5-5	TRBJ2-7	20	CASSQDQPGLAVVRSYEQYF
TRBV2	TRBJ1-2	13	CASSYTGVYGYTF
TRBV11-2	TRBJ2-5	16	CASSPGQREYQETQYF
TRBV7-9	TRBJ2-2	13	CASSSAATGELFF
TRBV10-3	TRBJ1-1	12	CAISRAKGGAFF
TRBV20-1	TRBJ2-5	13	CSAKDRAGETQYF
TRBV7-2	TRBJ2-7	15	CASSLAPGLEYEQYF
TRBV7-9	NA	13	CASSLEAGYIQYF
TRBV14	TRBJ1-2	15	CASSQGDTGDYGYTF
TRBV7-6	TRBJ2-7	14	CASSLGMGTDEQYF
TRBV20-1	TRBJ2-7	17	CSARDIRAGGVRWEQYF
TRBV11-2	TRBJ1-6	16	CASSRETGGNNSPLHF